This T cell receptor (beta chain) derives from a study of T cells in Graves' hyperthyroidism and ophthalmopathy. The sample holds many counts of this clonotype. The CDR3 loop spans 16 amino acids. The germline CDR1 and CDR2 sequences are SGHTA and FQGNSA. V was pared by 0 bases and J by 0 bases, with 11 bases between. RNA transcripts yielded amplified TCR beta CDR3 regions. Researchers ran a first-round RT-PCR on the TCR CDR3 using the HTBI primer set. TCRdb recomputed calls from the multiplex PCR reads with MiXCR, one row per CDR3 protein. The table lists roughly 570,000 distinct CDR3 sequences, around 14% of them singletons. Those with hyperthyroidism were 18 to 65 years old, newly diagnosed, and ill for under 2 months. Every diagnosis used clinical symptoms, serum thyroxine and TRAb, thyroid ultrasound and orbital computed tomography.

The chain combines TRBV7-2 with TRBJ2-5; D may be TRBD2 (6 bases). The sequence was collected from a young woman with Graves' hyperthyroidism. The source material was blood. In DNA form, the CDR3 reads TGTGCCAGCAGCTTAGCGGTAGCGGAATACCAAGAGACCCAGTACTTC. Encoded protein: CASSLAVAEYQETQYF.